This T cell receptor beta chain was retrieved from a study of T cell repertoires in ileal Crohn's disease. Study-wide results and limits: Endoscopic recurrence occurred in every patient whose clonality exceeded 26.8%.

V gave up 5 bases and J gave up 5 bases, with 13 bases separating them. This CDR3 is built from 13 residues. Germline CDR1 and CDR2: GTSNPN and SVGIG (reference sequence). On this clone itself: Its antigen remains unidentified.

Generated by immunoSEQ multiplex PCR, the TCRdb table keeps only in-frame clones and is missing some. The sample yields fewer than 20,000 clones, around 66% seen once. This TCR was sampled from an adult with Crohn's disease. The source material was ileal tissue. The chain is built from TRBV30 and TRBJ2-1; possible D gene TRBD1, 6 bases. CDR3 nucleotide sequence: TGTGCCTGGGATACAGGGCTTGACAATGAGCAGTTCTTC. It is translated as CAWDTGLDNEQFF.